The entry that follows covers one T cell receptor beta chain sequence. The antigen is unknown. The source material, RNA transcripts, was used to amplify TCR beta CDR3 regions. RT-PCR in the first round (using the HTBI primer set) targeted the TCR CDR3. TCRdb re-called the multiplex PCR reads through MiXCR, storing one row per CDR3 protein. The sample has more than 350,000 distinct CDR3 sequences; 15% are singletons. This specimen comes from a study of T cells in Graves' hyperthyroidism and ophthalmopathy. Whole-study results and caveats: Blood shared most expanded thyroid clonotypes above 0.001.

Trimming at V came to 7 bases and at J to 2 bases, leaving 5 bases not matched to a gene. Germline-derived CDR1 and CDR2 are SGHTA and FQGNSA. This CDR3 region has 15 residues. The sample consisted of blood. This TCR derives from a woman aged 30 to 39 with Graves' hyperthyroidism. The chain links TRBV7-2 to TRBJ2-1; TRBD1 matches at 10 bases. The chain's CDR3 is CASNRGQGAYNEQFF. The DNA for the CDR3 is TGTGCCAGCAACCGAGGACAGGGGGCCTACAATGAGCAGTTCTTC.